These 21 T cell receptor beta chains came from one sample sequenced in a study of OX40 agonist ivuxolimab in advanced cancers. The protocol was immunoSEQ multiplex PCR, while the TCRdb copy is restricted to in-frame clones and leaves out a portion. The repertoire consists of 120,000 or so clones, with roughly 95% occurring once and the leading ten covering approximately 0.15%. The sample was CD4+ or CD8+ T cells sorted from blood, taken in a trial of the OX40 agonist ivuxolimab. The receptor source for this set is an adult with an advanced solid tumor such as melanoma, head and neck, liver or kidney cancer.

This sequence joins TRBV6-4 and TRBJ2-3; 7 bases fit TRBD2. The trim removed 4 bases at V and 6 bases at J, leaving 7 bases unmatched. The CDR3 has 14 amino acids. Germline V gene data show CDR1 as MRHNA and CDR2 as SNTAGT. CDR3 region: CASSASSGTDTQYF. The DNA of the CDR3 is TGTGCCAGCAGTGCGTCGAGCGGGACGGATACGCAGTATTTT.

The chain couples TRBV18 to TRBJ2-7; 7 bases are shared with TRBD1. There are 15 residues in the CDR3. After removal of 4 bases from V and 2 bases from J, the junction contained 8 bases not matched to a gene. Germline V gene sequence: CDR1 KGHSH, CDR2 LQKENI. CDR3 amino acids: CASSLFRDSAYEQYF. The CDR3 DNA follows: TGTGCCAGCTCACTATTCCGGGACAGCGCCTACGAGCAGTACTTC.

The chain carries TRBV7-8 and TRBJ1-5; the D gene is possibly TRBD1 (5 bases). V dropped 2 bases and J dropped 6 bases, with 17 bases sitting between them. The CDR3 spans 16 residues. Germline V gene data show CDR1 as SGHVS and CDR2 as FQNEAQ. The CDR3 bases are TGTGCCAGCAGCTTAACGACCAGGGTAGGAGGTCAGCCCCAGCATTTT. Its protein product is CASSLTTRVGGQPQHF.

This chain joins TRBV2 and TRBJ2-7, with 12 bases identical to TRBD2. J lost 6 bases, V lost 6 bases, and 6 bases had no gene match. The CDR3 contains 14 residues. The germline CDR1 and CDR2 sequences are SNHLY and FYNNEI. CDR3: CASSLGTSGREQYF. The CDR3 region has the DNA TGTGCCAGCAGCTTAGGGACTAGCGGGCGCGAGCAGTACTTC.

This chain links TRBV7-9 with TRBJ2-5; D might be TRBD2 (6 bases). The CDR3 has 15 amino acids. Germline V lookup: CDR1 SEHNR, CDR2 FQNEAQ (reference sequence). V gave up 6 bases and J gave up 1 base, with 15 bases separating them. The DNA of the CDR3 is TGTGCCAGCAGTTCCAGACTAGAGGCCCAAGAGACCCAGTACTTC. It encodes CASSSRLEAQETQYF.

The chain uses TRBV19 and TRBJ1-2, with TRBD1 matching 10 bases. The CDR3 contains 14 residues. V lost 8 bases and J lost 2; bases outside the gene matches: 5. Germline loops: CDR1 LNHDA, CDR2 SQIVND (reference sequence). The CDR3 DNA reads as TGTGCCAGTTTACGGACAGGGGGGAACTATGGCTACACCTTC. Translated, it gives CASLRTGGNYGYTF.

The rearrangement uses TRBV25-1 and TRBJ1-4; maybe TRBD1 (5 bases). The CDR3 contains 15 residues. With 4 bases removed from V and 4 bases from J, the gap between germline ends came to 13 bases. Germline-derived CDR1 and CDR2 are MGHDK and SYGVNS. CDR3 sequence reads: CASSGLGTSNEKLFF. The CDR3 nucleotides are TGTGCCAGCAGTGGACTCGGGACGAGTAATGAAAAACTGTTTTTT.

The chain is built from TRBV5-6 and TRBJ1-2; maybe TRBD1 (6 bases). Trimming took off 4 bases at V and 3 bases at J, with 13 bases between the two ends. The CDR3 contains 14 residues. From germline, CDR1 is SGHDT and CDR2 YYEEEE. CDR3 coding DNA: TGTGCCAGCAGCGCTTACGCAGGGGACTATGGCTACACCTTC. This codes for CASSAYAGDYGYTF.

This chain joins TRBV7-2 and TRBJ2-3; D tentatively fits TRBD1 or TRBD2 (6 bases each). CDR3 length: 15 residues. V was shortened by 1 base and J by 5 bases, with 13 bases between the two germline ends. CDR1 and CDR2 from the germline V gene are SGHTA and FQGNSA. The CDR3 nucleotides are TGTGCCAGCAGCTTAGGGGGGCTGGGGGGAGATACGCAGTATTTT. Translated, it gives CASSLGGLGGDTQYF.

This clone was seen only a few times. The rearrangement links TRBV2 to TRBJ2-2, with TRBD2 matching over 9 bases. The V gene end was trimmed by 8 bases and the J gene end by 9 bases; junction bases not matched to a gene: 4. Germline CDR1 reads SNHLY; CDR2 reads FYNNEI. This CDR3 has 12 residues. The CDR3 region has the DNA TGTGCCAGCCGGGGACTAGCACGGGAGCTGTTTTTT. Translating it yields CASRGLARELFF.

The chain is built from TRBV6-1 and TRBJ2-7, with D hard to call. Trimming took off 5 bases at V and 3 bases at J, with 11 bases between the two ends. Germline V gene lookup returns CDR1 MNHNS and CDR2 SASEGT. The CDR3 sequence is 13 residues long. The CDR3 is CASSWGQFYEQYF. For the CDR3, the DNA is TGTGCCAGCAGTTGGGGTCAGTTCTACGAGCAGTACTTC.

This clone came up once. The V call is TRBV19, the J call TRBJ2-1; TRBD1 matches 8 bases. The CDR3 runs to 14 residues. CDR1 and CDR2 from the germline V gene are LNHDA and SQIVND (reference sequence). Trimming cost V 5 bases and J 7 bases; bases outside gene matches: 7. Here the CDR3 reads CASSQTGAANEQFF. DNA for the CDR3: TGTGCCAGTAGTCAGACAGGGGCGGCAAATGAGCAGTTCTTC.

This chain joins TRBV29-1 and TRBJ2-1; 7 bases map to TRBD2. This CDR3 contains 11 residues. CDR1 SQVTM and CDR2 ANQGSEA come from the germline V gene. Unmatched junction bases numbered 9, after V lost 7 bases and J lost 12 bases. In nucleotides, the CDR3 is TGCAGCGATCAATGGGGGGGGAGGCAGTTCTTC. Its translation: CSDQWGGRQFF.

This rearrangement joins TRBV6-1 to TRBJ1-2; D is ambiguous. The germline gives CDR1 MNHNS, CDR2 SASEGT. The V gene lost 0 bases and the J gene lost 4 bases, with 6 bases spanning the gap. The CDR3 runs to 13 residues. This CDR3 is CASSEAQIYGYTF. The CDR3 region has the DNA TGTGCCAGCAGTGAAGCCCAGATCTATGGCTACACCTTC.

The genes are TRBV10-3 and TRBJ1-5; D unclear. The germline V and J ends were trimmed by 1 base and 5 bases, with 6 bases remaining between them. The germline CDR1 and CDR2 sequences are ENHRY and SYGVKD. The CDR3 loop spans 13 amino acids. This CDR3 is CAISEYVDQPQHF. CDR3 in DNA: TGTGCCATCAGTGAGTATGTCGATCAGCCCCAGCATTTT.

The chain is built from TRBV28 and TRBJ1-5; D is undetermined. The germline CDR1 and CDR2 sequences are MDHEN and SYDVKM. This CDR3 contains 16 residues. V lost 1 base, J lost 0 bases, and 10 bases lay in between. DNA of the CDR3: TGTGCCAGCAGTTTATCGGGAGCGTATAGCAATCAGCCCCAGCATTTT. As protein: CASSLSGAYSNQPQHF.

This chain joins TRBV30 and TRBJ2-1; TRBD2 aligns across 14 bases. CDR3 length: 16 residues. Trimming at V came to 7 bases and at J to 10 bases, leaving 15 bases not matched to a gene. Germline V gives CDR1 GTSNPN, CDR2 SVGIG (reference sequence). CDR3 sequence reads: CASQPRTGTSGREQFF. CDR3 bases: TGTGCCTCGCAACCACGAACCGGGACTAGCGGGAGAGAGCAGTTCTTC.

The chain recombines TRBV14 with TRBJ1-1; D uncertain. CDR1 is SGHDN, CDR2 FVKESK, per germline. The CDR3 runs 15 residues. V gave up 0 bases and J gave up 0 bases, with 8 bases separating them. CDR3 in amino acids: CASSQDVSLNTEAFF. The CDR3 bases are TGTGCCAGCAGCCAAGATGTATCCCTGAACACTGAAGCTTTCTTT.

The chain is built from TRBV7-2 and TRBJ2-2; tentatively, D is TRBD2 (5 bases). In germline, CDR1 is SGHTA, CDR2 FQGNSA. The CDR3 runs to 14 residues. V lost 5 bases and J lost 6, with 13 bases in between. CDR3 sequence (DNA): TGTGCCAGCAGCCTGGCCGGGAATCCCGGGGAGCTGTTTTTT. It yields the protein CASSLAGNPGELFF. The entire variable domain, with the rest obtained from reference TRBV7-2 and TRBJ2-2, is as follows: GAGVSQSPSNKVTEKGKDVELRCDPISGHTALYWYRQSLGQGLEFLIYFQGNSAPDKSGLPSDRFSAERTGGSVSTLTIQRTQQEDSAVYLCASSLAGNPGELFFGEGSRLTVL.

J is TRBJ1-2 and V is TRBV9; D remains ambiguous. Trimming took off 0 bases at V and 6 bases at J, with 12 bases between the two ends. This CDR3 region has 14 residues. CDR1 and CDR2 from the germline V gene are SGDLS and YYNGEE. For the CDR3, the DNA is TGTGCCAGCAGCGTAGGAGGGTTCGCCCATGGCTACACCTTC. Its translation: CASSVGGFAHGYTF.

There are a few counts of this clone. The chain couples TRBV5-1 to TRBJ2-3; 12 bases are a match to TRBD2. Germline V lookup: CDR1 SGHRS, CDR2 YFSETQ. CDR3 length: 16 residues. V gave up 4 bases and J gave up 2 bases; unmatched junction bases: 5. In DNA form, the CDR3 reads TGCGCCAGCAGCCTAAGGACTAGCGGGGTCACAGATACGCAGTATTTT. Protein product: CASSLRTSGVTDTQYF.